A selection of T cell receptor beta chains follows, all from one sample in a study of beta chain features in type 1 diabetes. Only in-frame clones appear in the TCRdb table, and some are missing; sequencing was by immunoSEQ multiplex PCR. The sample lists roughly 140,000 clones, 9% to 12% occurring once. The sequenced material came from central memory CD4+ T cells from blood. Receptor source: a young man with type 1 diabetes. CDR3s include the opening cysteine and the closing phenylalanine or tryptophan. The D gene is left open where the match is weak. The size field is filled for only some rows; it gives once, few, many or a size class.

d_call	v_call	j_call	clone_size	cdr3_nt	cdr3_aa
TRBD2	TRBV4-2	TRBJ2-1	few	TGTGCCAGCAGCCAAGATGACCGCGGGACTAGCAAAAATGAGCAGTTCTTC	CASSQDDRGTSKNEQFF
NA	TRBV5-1	TRBJ2-3	NA	TGCGCCAGCAGCTTTACAGGTGGGGGGACAGATACGCAGTATTTT	CASSFTGGGTDTQYF
NA	TRBV5-1	TRBJ2-1	NA	TGCGCCAGCAGCTTATTAGGCTTCACAGGCGTTAAGGATGAGCAGTTCTTC	CASSLLGFTGVKDEQFF
NA	TRBV30	TRBJ2-2	NA	TGTGCCTGGAGTGTACGGGACTCCGGGGAGCTGTTTTTT	CAWSVRDSGELFF
TRBD1	TRBV15	TRBJ2-7	NA	TGTGCCACCAGCAGAGAACAGGGGGCCTTCTCCTACGAGCAGTACTTC	CATSREQGAFSYEQYF
TRBD2	TRBV11-2	TRBJ2-1	NA	TGTGCCAGCAGCGCCGGACTAGCGGGAGTAAGAGATGAGCAGTTCTTC	CASSAGLAGVRDEQFF
NA	TRBV4-2	TRBJ1-1	NA	TGTGCCAGCAGCCAAGACCCTACAGGAATGAACACTGAAGCTTTCTTT	CASSQDPTGMNTEAFF
NA	TRBV28	TRBJ2-4	few	TGTGCCAGCAGTCCTCGCAGGGTCACGGCCAAAAACATTCAGTACTTC	CASSPRRVTAKNIQYF
NA	TRBV2	TRBJ2-2	NA	TGTGCCAGCAGCTACGGCGGGGAGCTGTTTTTT	CASSYGGELFF
NA	TRBV7-6	TRBJ1-5	few	TGTGCCAGCAGCTTAGTCTCGGGTTCCGATCAGCCCCAGCATTTT	CASSLVSGSDQPQHF
TRBD1	TRBV6-5	TRBJ2-1	few	TGTGCCAGCATCACCACCACAGGGGATCGGTTCTTC	CASITTTGDRFF
NA	TRBV18	TRBJ2-7	NA	TGTGCCAGCTCACCAGAATACAGTGCCTGGGAGGAGCAGTACTTC	CASSPEYSAWEEQYF
NA	TRBV5-1	TRBJ2-1	NA	TGCGCCAGCAGCGGAGCCCGGGAGCCGGAGGGTGAGCAGTTCTTC	CASSGAREPEGEQFF
TRBD1	TRBV19	TRBJ2-2	few	TGTGCCAGTAGTTTAGGGGGACAGAACTACGCCGGGGAGCTGTTTTTT	CASSLGGQNYAGELFF
NA	TRBV23-1	TRBJ1-2	few	TGCGCCAGCAGTCCCCTCCAATCCGGGTTTGGCTACACCTTC	CASSPLQSGFGYTF
TRBD2	TRBV7-8	TRBJ2-3	few	TGTGCCAGCAGCGGGGGGGTCCAGACAGATACGCAGTATTTT	CASSGGVQTDTQYF
NA	TRBV29-1	TRBJ2-1	NA	TGCAGCGCTTTAGGGGGGGGGTATGAGCAGTTCTTC	CSALGGGYEQFF
NA	TRBV9	TRBJ2-1	few	TGTGCCAGCAGCCCCCGGGGGACGGGGTACAATGAGCAGTTCTTC	CASSPRGTGYNEQFF
NA	TRBV19	TRBJ2-3	NA	TGTGCCAGTAGTTTACAGGGCGCTCGCACAGATACGCAGTATTTT	CASSLQGARTDTQYF
TRBD2	TRBV27	TRBJ2-2	NA	TGTGCCAGCAGTCGACTAGCGTCCGGGGAGCTGTTTTTT	CASSRLASGELFF
TRBD2	TRBV6-6	TRBJ2-3	NA	TGTGCCACTATAGCGGGAGTAGGTGTCACAGATACGCAGTATTTT	CATIAGVGVTDTQYF
NA	TRBV2	TRBJ2-1	few	TGTACCAGCAGTGAACGGGTAGTGGGCAATGAGCAGTTCTTC	CTSSERVVGNEQFF
NA	TRBV4-2	TRBJ1-5	few	TGTGCCAGCAGCCAAGGGCAGAATCAGCCCCAGCATTTT	CASSQGQNQPQHF
NA	TRBV16	TRBJ2-7	NA	TGTGCCAGCAGCCGGCCCGGGGACGAGCAGTACTTC	CASSRPGDEQYF
TRBD1	TRBV6-6	TRBJ2-5	few	TGTGCCAGCAGTTTGCTCGACAGGGGAGGAGGAGAGACCCAGTACTTC	CASSLLDRGGGETQYF
NA	TRBV6-1	TRBJ1-3	few	TGTGCCAGCAGGGACAACTCTGGAAACACCATATATTTT	CASRDNSGNTIYF
TRBD1	TRBV7-2	TRBJ2-4	NA	TGTGCCAGCAGCGGACAGGTCGTCATTCAGTACTTC	CASSGQVVIQYF
NA	TRBV30	TRBJ1-2	few	TGTGCCTGGGGCCCTGGAGGGAACGGTGGCTACACCTTC	CAWGPGGNGGYTF
TRBD2	TRBV5-4	TRBJ2-1	NA	TGTGCCAGCAGCTTGGCCGTAGGGACTAGTTACAATGAGCAGTTCTTC	CASSLAVGTSYNEQFF
NA	TRBV25-1	TRBJ2-2	few	TGTGCCAGCAGTGAATACCCGACTGGAACCGGGGAGCTGTTTTTT	CASSEYPTGTGELFF
NA	TRBV14	TRBJ2-1	few	TGTGCCAGCAGCCAACTCGGACCGGGAACGTACAATGAGCAGTTCTTC	CASSQLGPGTYNEQFF
NA	TRBV19	TRBJ2-1	few	TGTGCCACCTCAACACAGGGCTACAATGAGCAGTTCTTC	CATSTQGYNEQFF
TRBD2	TRBV30	TRBJ2-7	NA	TGTGCCTGGAGTGTACTCAAGGGTAGCGGGAATTACGAGCAGTACTTC	CAWSVLKGSGNYEQYF
NA	TRBV30	TRBJ1-4	NA	TGTGCCTGGTCCGACCGGGGTGAAAAACTGTTTTTT	CAWSDRGEKLFF
TRBD2	TRBV5-1	TRBJ2-3	few	TGCGCCAGCAGCTTGGAAGGGCGGGAGAGCACAGATACGCAGTATTTT	CASSLEGRESTDTQYF
NA	TRBV14	TRBJ1-1	many	TGTGCCAGCAGCCTGAGCTCGGGCACTGAAGCTTTCTTT	CASSLSSGTEAFF
TRBD1	TRBV2	TRBJ2-7	few	TGTGCCTCCCTGGGGACAGGGGGCTTATACGAGCAGTACTTC	CASLGTGGLYEQYF
NA	TRBV10-3	TRBJ1-1	few	TGTGCCACAACCGGTCGACAGACTGACACTGAAGCTTTCTTT	CATTGRQTDTEAFF
NA	TRBV7-7	TRBJ2-1	NA	TGTGCTAGCAGCTCCGAGCGAAACAATGAGCAGTTCTTC	CASSSERNNEQFF
TRBD2	TRBV5-1	TRBJ2-1	NA	TGCGCCAGCAGCCGCGGGGGTAGCGGATACAATGAGCAGTTCTTC	CASSRGGSGYNEQFF
TRBD2	TRBV5-1	TRBJ2-3	NA	TGCGCCAGCCTAGCGGGAGGACCCACAGATACGCAGTATTTT	CASLAGGPTDTQYF
TRBD2	TRBV5-6	TRBJ2-3	NA	TGTGCCAGCAGCTTGGGGACTAGCGGACGCACAGATACGCAGTATTTT	CASSLGTSGRTDTQYF
NA	TRBV5-1	TRBJ2-7	NA	TGCGCCAGCAGCCTTAATAGGCCAGGCTACGAGCAGTACTTC	CASSLNRPGYEQYF
TRBD2	TRBV7-2	TRBJ2-7	few	TGTGCCAGCAGCTTAAAAGGGACTAGCCAATACGAGCAGTACTTC	CASSLKGTSQYEQYF
NA	TRBV14	TRBJ1-1	few	TGTGCCAGCAGCGCACAGATGAACACTGAAGCTTTCTTT	CASSAQMNTEAFF
TRBD1	TRBV5-4	TRBJ1-2	once	TGTGCCAGCAGCTCGGGACAGCAAACCCTTTATGGCTACACCTTC	CASSSGQQTLYGYTF
TRBD1	TRBV27	TRBJ1-1	NA	TGTGCCAGCAGTTCCCTCTACAGGGGCCAAATGAACACTGAAGCTTTCTTT	CASSSLYRGQMNTEAFF
NA	TRBV27	TRBJ2-7	few	TGTGCCAGCGCGAATTTCTACGAGCAGTACTTC	CASANFYEQYF
TRBD1	TRBV7-8	TRBJ2-3	NA	TGTGCCAGCAGCCGCGACCGGGACAGGAGCACAGATACGCAGTATTTT	CASSRDRDRSTDTQYF
TRBD1	TRBV9	TRBJ1-1	NA	TGTGCCAGCAACGAGGGACAGATGAACACTGAAGCTTTCTTT	CASNEGQMNTEAFF
TRBD1	TRBV2	TRBJ2-5	few	TGTGCCAGCATGAGGGGGCGGCAAGAGACCCAGTACTTC	CASMRGRQETQYF
NA	TRBV7-9	TRBJ2-5	NA	TGTGCCAGCAGCTCATACAGGGAAGAGACCCAGTACTTC	CASSSYREETQYF